This record covers a single TCR beta chain. Those enrolled in Seattle joined during active infection and were followed longitudinally afterward. Authors' analysis steps: Reference gene primers were amplified, and this amplification served to estimate nucleated cell counts. Only in-frame clones appear in the TCRdb table, and some are missing; sequencing was by immunoSEQ multiplex PCR. V, J and clone size were drawn from that table, and D and trimming were deduced from the DNA. The sample consists of about 200,000 clones, 86% of them appearing once. The data derive from a study of blood T cell repertoires in COVID-19. On the study more broadly: Some COVID-19 samples were acute and others convalescent; all came from the United States, Italy and Spain. In each case, the material was cDNA or gDNA derived from T cells, B-cell-depleted T cells, or PBMCs.

This TCR was sampled from a woman aged 45-65 years with COVID-19, enrolled during active disease. Sequenced material: peripheral blood.

The CDR3: CASSYRDRGDEKLFF. The CDR3 DNA reads as TGTGCCAGCAGTTACAGAGACAGGGGGGATGAAAAACTGTTTTTT. The gene calls are TRBV6-6 and TRBJ1-4; 9 bases match TRBD1. Per germline, CDR1 MNHNY and CDR2 SVGAGI (reference sequence). There are 15 residues in the CDR3. Trimming removed 2 bases from V and 6 bases from J; junction bases left unmatched: 4.